The clone carrying this T cell receptor (beta chain) was recorded at least ten times. The antigen is undetermined. The germline V gene has CDR1 LGHNA and CDR2 YSLEER. The V and J ends lost 0 bases and 1 base respectively, with 3 bases between them. The CDR3 is 13 amino acids. TCRdb called the RT-PCR reads again in MiXCR, with one record for every CDR3 protein. In the table there are more than 700,000 distinct CDR3 sequences, approximately 21% of which are singletons. These data come from a study of response to subunit inactivated influenza vaccine. Overall study findings and caveats: Each seasonal influenza vaccination, the authors suggested, recruits few new T cells.

V is TRBV4-3 and J is TRBJ1-1; D gene ambiguous. Sequencing used PBMCs from blood, obtained 5 days after vaccination. The clonotype was recovered from a man in his fifties or sixties who received an inactivated influenza vaccine. The CDR3 DNA reads as TGCGCCAGCAGCCAAGAGAGGAACACTGAAGCTTTCTTT. Its translation is CASSQERNTEAFF.